The clone carrying this T cell receptor beta chain was observed a single time. The sample comes from a study of blood T cell repertoires in COVID-19. Only in-frame clones appear in the TCRdb table, and some are missing; sequencing was by immunoSEQ multiplex PCR. The table shows over 150,000 clones, with roughly 80% occurring only once. V was pared by 6 bases and J by 0 bases, with 15 bases between. CDR1 and CDR2 (germline): KGHSH, LQKENI. This CDR3 spans 16 amino acids. Source material: peripheral blood. The chain uses TRBV18 and TRBJ1-3; D is undetermined. This sequence originates from a woman aged 70-85 years with COVID-19, enrolled during active disease. CDR3 sequence reads: CASSPTDSSSGNTIYF. CDR3 nucleotides: TGTGCCAGCTCTCCAACCGACTCGAGCTCTGGAAACACCATATATTTT.